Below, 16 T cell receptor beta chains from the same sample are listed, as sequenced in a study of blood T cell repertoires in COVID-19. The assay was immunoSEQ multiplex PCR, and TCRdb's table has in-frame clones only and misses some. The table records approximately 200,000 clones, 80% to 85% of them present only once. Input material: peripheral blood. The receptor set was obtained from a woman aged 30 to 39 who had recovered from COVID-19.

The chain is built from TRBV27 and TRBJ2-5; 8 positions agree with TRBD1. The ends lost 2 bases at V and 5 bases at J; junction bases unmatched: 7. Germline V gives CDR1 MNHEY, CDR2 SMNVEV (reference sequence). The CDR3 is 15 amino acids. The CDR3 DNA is TGTGCCAGCAGTTTAAACCCAGGGGGCCTCGAGACCCAGTACTTC. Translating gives CASSLNPGGLETQYF.

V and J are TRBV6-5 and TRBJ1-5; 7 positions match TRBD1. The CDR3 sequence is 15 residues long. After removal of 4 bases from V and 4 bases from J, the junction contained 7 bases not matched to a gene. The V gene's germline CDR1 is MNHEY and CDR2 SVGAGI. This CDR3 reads CASSLDPRGNQPQHF. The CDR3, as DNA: TGTGCCAGCAGTTTAGACCCCAGGGGGAATCAGCCCCAGCATTTT.

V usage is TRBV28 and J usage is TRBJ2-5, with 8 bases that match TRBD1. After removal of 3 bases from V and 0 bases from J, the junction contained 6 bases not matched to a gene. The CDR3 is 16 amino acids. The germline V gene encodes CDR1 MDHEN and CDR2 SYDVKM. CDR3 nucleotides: TGTGCCAGCAGTTTCAGATACAGGGGGGACCAAGAGACCCAGTACTTC. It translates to CASSFRYRGDQETQYF.

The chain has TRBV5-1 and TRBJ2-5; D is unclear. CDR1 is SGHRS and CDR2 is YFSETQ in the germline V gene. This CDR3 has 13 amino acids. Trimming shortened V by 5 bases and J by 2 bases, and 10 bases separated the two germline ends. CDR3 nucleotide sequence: TGCGCCAGCAGAGGCCCAGGACAAGAGACCCAGTACTTC. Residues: CASRGPGQETQYF.

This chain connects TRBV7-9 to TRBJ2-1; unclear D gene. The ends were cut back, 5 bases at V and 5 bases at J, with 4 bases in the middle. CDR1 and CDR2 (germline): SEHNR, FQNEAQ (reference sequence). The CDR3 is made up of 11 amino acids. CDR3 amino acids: CASSLNNEQFF. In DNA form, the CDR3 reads TGTGCCAGCAGCCTAAACAATGAGCAGTTCTTC.

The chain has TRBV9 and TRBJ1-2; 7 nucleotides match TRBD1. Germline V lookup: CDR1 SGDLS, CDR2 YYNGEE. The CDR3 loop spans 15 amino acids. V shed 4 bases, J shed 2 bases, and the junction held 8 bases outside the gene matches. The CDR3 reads CASSTRDSYNYGYTF. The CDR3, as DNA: TGTGCCAGCAGCACTCGGGACAGCTACAACTATGGCTACACCTTC.

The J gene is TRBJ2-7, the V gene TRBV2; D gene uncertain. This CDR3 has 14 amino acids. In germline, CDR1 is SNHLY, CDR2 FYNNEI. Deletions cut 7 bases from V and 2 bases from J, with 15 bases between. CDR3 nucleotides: TGTGCCAGCAAGGCCGGAGCTGGCACCTACGAGCAGTACTTC. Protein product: CASKAGAGTYEQYF.

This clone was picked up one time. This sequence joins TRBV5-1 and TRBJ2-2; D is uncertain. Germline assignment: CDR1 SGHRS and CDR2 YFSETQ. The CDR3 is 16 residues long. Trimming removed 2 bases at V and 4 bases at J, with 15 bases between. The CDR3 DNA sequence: TGCGCCAGCAGCTTATACGTCTCTAGTGCCACCGGGGAGCTGTTTTTT. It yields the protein CASSLYVSSATGELFF.

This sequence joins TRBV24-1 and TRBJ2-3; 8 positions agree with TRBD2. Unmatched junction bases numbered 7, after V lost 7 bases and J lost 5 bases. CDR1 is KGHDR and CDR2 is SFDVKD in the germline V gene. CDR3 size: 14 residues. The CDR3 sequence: CATSKLAAGDTQYF. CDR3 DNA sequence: TGTGCCACCAGCAAACTAGCGGCAGGAGATACGCAGTATTTT.

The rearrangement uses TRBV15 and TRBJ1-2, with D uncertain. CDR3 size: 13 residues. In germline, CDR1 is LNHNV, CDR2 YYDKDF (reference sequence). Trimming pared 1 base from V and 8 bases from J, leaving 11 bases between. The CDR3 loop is CATSRALAEGYTF. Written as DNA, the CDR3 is TGTGCCACCAGCAGAGCTTTGGCGGAGGGCTACACCTTC.

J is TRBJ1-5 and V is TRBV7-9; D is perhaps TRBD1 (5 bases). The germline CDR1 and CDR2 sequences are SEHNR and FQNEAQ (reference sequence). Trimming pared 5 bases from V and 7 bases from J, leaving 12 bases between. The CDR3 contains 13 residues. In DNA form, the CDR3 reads TGTGCCAGCAGCCCGGCCGGGGGGCAGCCCCAGCATTTT. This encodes CASSPAGGQPQHF.

The CDR3 DNA reads as TGTGCCAGCAGTCTAGACAGGGAATTGCGGGAGCAGTACTTC. Translated: CASSLDRELREQYF. The chain joins TRBV6-6 to TRBJ2-7; 7 positions match TRBD1. With 5 bases clipped from V and 7 bases from J, the junction kept 11 bases outside the gene matches. CDR1 is MNHNY and CDR2 is SVGAGI in the germline V gene (reference sequence). This CDR3 spans 14 amino acids.

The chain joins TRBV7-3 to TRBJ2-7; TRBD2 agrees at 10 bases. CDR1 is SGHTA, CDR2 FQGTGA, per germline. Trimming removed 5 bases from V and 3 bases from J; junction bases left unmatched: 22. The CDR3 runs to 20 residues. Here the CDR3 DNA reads TGTGCCAGCAGCCCCCCCTCCGGGACTAGCGAACGACTCGGGGGCTACGAGCAGTACTTC. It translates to CASSPPSGTSERLGGYEQYF.

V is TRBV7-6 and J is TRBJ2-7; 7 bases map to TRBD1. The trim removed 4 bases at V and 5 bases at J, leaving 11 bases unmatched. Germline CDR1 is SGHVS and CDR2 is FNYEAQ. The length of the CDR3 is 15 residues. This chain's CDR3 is CASSSLGRDSHEQYF. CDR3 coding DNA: TGTGCCAGCAGCTCCTTAGGCCGGGACAGCCACGAGCAGTACTTC.

CDR3 nucleotides: TGTGCCAGCAGCCCCAGGACAGATCTTCCCTACGAGCAGTACTTC. Amino acids: CASSPRTDLPYEQYF. The rearrangement uses TRBV27 and TRBJ2-7, with D maybe TRBD1 (6 bases). Trimming stripped 6 bases from V and 2 bases from J, with 17 bases between. This CDR3 has 15 amino acids. CDR1 and CDR2 (germline): MNHEY, SMNVEV (reference sequence).

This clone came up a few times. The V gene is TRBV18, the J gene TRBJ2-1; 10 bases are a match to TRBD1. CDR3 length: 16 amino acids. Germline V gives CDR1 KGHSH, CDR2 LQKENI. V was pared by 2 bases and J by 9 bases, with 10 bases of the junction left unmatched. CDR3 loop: CASSPLTGGPGGEQFF. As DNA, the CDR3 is TGTGCCAGCTCACCATTGACAGGGGGCCCGGGGGGTGAGCAGTTCTTC. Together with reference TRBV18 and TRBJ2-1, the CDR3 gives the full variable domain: NAGVMQNPRHLVRRRGQEARLRCSPMKGHSHVYWYRQLPEEGLKFMVYLQKENIIDESGMPKERFSAEFPKEGPSILRIQQVVRGDSAAYFCASSPLTGGPGGEQFFGPGTRLTVL.